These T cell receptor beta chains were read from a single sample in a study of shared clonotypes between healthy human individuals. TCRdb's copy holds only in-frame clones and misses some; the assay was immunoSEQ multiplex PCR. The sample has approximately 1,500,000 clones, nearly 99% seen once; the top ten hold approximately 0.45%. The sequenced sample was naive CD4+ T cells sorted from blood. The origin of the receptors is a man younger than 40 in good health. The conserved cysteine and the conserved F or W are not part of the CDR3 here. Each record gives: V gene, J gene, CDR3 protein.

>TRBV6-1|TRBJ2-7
ASNWGTGVTEQY
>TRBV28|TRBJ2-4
ASSSDRGNSGNIQY
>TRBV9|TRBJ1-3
ASSVGGGPGNTIY
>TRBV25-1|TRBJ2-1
ASSVGTSGLLKNEQF
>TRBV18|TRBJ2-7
ASSPTGGGYEQY
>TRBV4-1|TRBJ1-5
ASSLGGDRDQPQH
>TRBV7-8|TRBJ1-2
ASSLIREGYGYT
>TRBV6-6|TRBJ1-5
ASARDRNQPQH
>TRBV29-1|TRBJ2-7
SAGGSAYEQY
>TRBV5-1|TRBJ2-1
ASSSGTGGYNEQF
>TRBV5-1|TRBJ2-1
ASSLVPGKGDNEQF
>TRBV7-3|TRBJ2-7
ASSLGASGGYEQY
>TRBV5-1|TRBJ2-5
ATSGGGQETQY
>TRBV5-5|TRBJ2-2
ASTRDRNTGELF
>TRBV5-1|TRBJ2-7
ASSLDSGRIEQY
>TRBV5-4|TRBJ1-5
ASSLGGLANQPQH
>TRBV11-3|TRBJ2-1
ARSQTSSYNEQF
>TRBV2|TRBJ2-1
ASSELAGAYNEQF
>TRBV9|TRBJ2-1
ASSAQLAGVFYEQF
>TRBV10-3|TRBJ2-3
AISESIRETDTQY
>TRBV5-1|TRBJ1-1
ASSSGLDTNTEAF
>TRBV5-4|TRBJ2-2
ASSSQGGTGELF
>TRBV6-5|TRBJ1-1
ASRMDPGANTEAF
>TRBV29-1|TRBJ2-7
SVGRSYEQY
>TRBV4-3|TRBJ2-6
ASSHSPQGFGANVLT
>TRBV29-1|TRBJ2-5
SVGLAETQY
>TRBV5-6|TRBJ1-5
ASSLGQGRSNQPQH
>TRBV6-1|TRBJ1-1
ASRGQGANTEAF
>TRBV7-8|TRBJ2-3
ASSITSTDTQY
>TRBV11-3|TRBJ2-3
ASSLDGGTQY
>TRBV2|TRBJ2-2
ASSPMRRGTGELF
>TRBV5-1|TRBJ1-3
ASSLGTAGNTIY
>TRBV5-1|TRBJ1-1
ASSSHGTENTEAF
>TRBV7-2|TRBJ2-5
ASTQQVSETQY
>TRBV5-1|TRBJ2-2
ASSLSGVLAGTTGELF
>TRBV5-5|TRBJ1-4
ASSRKGTATNEKLF
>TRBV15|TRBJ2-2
ATSSPNTGELF
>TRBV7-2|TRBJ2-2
ASSPNGELF
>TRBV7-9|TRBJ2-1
ASSRGQGEQF
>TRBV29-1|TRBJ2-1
SVVGSRSDEQF
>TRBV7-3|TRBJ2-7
ASSRDLRGEQY
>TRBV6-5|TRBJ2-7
ASTPPDRYEQY
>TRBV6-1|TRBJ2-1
ASSKRDYNEQF
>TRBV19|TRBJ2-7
ASSSITGTTYEQY
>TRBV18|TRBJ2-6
ASSPATGANVLT
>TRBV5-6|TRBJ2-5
ASSLGGLAGGGETQY
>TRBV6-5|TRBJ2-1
ASSYLSSGSIEQF
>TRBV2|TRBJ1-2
ASSEVEDYT
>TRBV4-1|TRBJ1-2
ASSQDQDHGYT
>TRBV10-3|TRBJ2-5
AINRPVDPFGETQY
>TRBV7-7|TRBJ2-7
ASSRGGYEQY